These 19 T cell receptor beta chains originate from one sample sequenced in a study of blood T cell repertoires in COVID-19. The repertoire was sequenced with immunoSEQ multiplex PCR; TCRdb's copy has only in-frame clones and lacks some. The table records about 78,000 clones, 86% of them present only once. The specimen sequenced was peripheral blood. Source of these receptors: a woman aged 55 to 70 with acute or convalescent COVID-19.

The chain combines TRBV5-1 with TRBJ2-3, with 7 nucleotides matching TRBD1. V was clipped by 4 bases and J by 6 bases; unmatched bases: 8. The CDR3 spans 14 residues. Germline CDR1 reads SGHRS; CDR2 reads YFSETQ. The DNA for the CDR3 is TGCGCCAGCAGCCTCGGGACAGTCCGGGATACGCAGTATTTT. Amino acids: CASSLGTVRDTQYF.

The CDR3 coding sequence is TGTGCCAGCAGCTTGTCGCAGGCCAACACTGAAGCTTTCTTT. It codes for CASSLSQANTEAFF. The chain employs TRBV5-5 and TRBJ1-1; D unresolved. In germline, CDR1 is SGHKS, CDR2 YYEKEE (reference sequence). V was clipped by 1 base and J by 2 bases, with 9 bases between them. The CDR3 is 14 residues long.

The rearrangement links TRBV6-1 to TRBJ2-3; TRBD1 matches 9 bases. The germline V gene encodes CDR1 MNHNS and CDR2 SASEGT. This CDR3 contains 17 residues. V trimming: 4 bases; J trimming: 6 bases; junction bases outside the gene matches: 14. The CDR3: CASSALSGQGRTDTQYF. DNA of the CDR3: TGTGCCAGCAGTGCCCTCTCGGGACAGGGAAGGACGGATACGCAGTATTTT.

This clone appeared a few times. CDR3 DNA sequence: TGTGCCAGCAGCTTTCAGACTAGAGGCTATGAGCAGTTCTTC. Translated, it gives CASSFQTRGYEQFF. This chain links TRBV7-3 with TRBJ2-1; possibly TRBD2 for D (6 bases). The CDR3 runs 14 residues. CDR1 and CDR2 (germline): SGHTA, FQGTGA. V was pared by 3 bases and J by 8 bases, with 14 bases between.

The chain is built from TRBV6-5 and TRBJ1-1; D gene unclear. Germline values: CDR1 MNHEY, CDR2 SVGAGI. Deletions cut 2 bases from V and 8 bases from J, with 12 bases between. The CDR3 loop spans 13 amino acids. CDR3 sequence reads: CASSYGPRFEAFF. CDR3 bases: TGTGCCAGCAGTTACGGGCCACGATTCGAAGCTTTCTTT.

The rearrangement links TRBV19 to TRBJ2-7; the D gene is possibly TRBD2 (5 bases). The CDR3 covers 13 residues. In germline, CDR1 is LNHDA, CDR2 SQIVND (reference sequence). The germline V and J ends were trimmed by 3 bases and 3 bases, with 9 bases remaining between them. CDR3 coding DNA: TGTGCCAGTAGTATGATAGGGAGCTACGAGCAGTACTTC. Translation: CASSMIGSYEQYF.

The chain links TRBV6-2 or TRBV6-3 to TRBJ2-4, with 10 bases aligning to TRBD1. CDR3 length equals 15 residues. The germline V gene encodes CDR1 MNHEY and CDR2 SVGEGT. Trimming at V came to 3 bases and at J to 5 bases, leaving 4 bases not matched to a gene. The DNA for the CDR3 is TGTGCCAGCAGTTATCCAGGGACAGGGGAAAACATTCAGTACTTC. Translating it yields CASSYPGTGENIQYF.

The chain links TRBV9 to TRBJ1-2, with D possibly TRBD1 on 5 matching bases. Germline assignment: CDR1 SGDLS and CDR2 YYNGEE. Trimming shortened V by 0 bases and J by 3 bases, and 12 bases separated the two germline ends. CDR3 length: 15 amino acids. The CDR3 coding sequence is TGTGCCAGCAGCGTAGAGGGGACTAGTGACTATGGCTACACCTTC. This sequence encodes CASSVEGTSDYGYTF.

The chain carries TRBV7-2 and TRBJ2-3, with a possible D match to TRBD1 (5 bases). This CDR3 has 13 residues. V gave up 0 bases and J gave up 6 bases, with 7 bases separating them. Germline V gene sequence: CDR1 SGHTA, CDR2 FQGNSA. CDR3 in amino acids: CASSLANRDTQYF. In DNA form, the CDR3 reads TGTGCCAGCAGCTTAGCGAACAGGGATACGCAGTATTTT.

The rearrangement links TRBV18 to TRBJ2-3; D is possibly TRBD2 (6 bases). There are 15 residues in the CDR3. V lost 1 base to trimming and J lost 2 bases, with 10 bases between them. Germline CDR1 reads KGHSH; CDR2 reads LQKENI. CDR3: CASSPQGLATDTQYF. The CDR3 coding sequence is TGTGCCAGCTCACCACAGGGACTTGCCACAGATACGCAGTATTTT. Variable domain in full (rest from reference TRBV18 and TRBJ2-3): NAGVMQNPRHLVRRRGQEARLRCSPMKGHSHVYWYRQLPEEGLKFMVYLQKENIIDESGMPKERFSAEFPKEGPSILRIQQVVRGDSAAYFCASSPQGLATDTQYFGPGTRLTVL.

The sample holds a few counts of this clone. The J gene is TRBJ2-2, the V gene TRBV19, with D tentatively TRBD2 (6 bases). V was cut by 5 bases and J by 4 bases, with 11 bases left in between. The germline CDR1 and CDR2 sequences are LNHDA and SQIVND (reference sequence). There are 14 residues in the CDR3. This CDR3 reads CASSWGESTGELFF. The CDR3 coding sequence is TGTGCCAGTAGTTGGGGGGAGAGCACCGGGGAGCTGTTTTTT.

CDR3 sequence reads: CASSLTGQAGNTIYF. The CDR3 region has the DNA TGTGCCAGCAGCTTAACTGGGCAGGCTGGAAACACCATATATTTT. The genes are TRBV7-3 and TRBJ1-3; D not certain. Germline assignment: CDR1 SGHTA and CDR2 FQGTGA. The CDR3 totals 15 residues. V lost 0 bases and J 2 bases, leaving 8 bases between the germline ends.

This clone was observed a single time. The chain couples TRBV28 to TRBJ2-7; weak D call: TRBD1 (5 bases). Trimming left V 2 bases short and J 1 base short, with 9 bases between. Germline CDR1 is MDHEN and CDR2 is SYDVKM. The CDR3 has 14 amino acids. CDR3 residues: CASSLPTGSYEQYF. CDR3 DNA: TGTGCCAGCAGTTTACCCACAGGTTCCTACGAGCAGTACTTC.

The chain joins TRBV2 to TRBJ1-4; TRBD1 is a possible D gene (5 bases). Per germline, CDR1 SNHLY and CDR2 FYNNEI. This CDR3 has 12 amino acids. Trimming stripped 8 bases from V and 9 bases from J, with 13 bases between. The CDR3 DNA follows: TGTGCCAGCGGAGAGACAGTCCAAAAACTGTTTTTT. As protein: CASGETVQKLFF.

This rearrangement joins TRBV29-1 to TRBJ1-1; no reliable D call. From germline, CDR1 is SQVTM and CDR2 ANQGSEA. Trimming pared 3 bases from V and 0 bases from J, leaving 11 bases between. This CDR3 has 14 residues. CDR3: CSVDWRPLNTEAFF. DNA of the CDR3: TGCAGCGTTGATTGGAGGCCCCTGAACACTGAAGCTTTCTTT.

The chain links TRBV7-9 to TRBJ2-1; TRBD2 is a possible D gene (5 bases). V was pared by 8 bases and J by 0 bases, with 8 bases between. The CDR3 is 13 residues long. Germline CDR1 and CDR2: SEHNR and FQNEAQ (reference sequence). The CDR3 DNA follows: TGTGCCAGCCCAGAGGGCTCCTACAATGAGCAGTTCTTC. Translated, it gives CASPEGSYNEQFF.

This clone was recorded a few times. The V call is TRBV5-1, the J call TRBJ1-1, with D possibly being TRBD1 (5 bases). There are 15 residues in the CDR3. CDR1 is SGHRS and CDR2 is YFSETQ in the germline V gene. With 0 bases removed from V and 1 base from J, the gap between germline ends came to 10 bases. The DNA of the CDR3 is TGCGCCAGCAGCTTGGGGGGCCAGGGGAACACTGAAGCTTTCTTT. As protein: CASSLGGQGNTEAFF.

The gene calls are TRBV15 and TRBJ2-7; 14 bases agree with TRBD2. Trimming cost V 0 bases and J 3 bases; bases outside gene matches: 7. CDR1 is LNHNV and CDR2 is YYDKDF in the germline V gene (reference sequence). The CDR3 is made up of 18 amino acids. The CDR3: CATSRDYVTSGRVYEQYF. In nucleotides, the CDR3 is TGTGCCACCAGCAGAGACTATGTGACTAGCGGGAGGGTCTACGAGCAGTACTTC.

This clone was picked up one time. The V gene is TRBV4-3, the J gene TRBJ1-2, with 7 positions matching TRBD1. The germline CDR1 and CDR2 sequences are LGHNA and YSLEER. CDR3 length: 16 amino acids. The V and J ends lost 0 bases and 6 bases, in that order; junction bases with no gene match: 10. The CDR3 loop is CASSQETGTVSDGYTF. The CDR3 coding sequence is TGCGCCAGCAGCCAAGAGACAGGGACAGTATCCGATGGCTACACCTTC.